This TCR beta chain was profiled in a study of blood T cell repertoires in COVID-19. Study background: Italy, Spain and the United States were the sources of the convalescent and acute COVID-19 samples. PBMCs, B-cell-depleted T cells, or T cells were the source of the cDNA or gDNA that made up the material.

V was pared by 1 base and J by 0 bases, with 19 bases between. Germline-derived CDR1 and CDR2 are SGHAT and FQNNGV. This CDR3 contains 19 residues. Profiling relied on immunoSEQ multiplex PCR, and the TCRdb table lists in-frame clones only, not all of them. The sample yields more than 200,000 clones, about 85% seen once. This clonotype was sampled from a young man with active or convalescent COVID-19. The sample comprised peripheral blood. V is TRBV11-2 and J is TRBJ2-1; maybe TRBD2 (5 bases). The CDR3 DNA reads TGTGCCAGCAGCTTAGCACTTCTCGGGAATAGCGCCTCCTACAATGAGCAGTTCTTC. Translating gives CASSLALLGNSASYNEQFF.